A single sample is the source of the 12 T cell receptor beta chains below, sequenced in a study of blood T cell repertoires in COVID-19. The data were produced by immunoSEQ multiplex PCR, yet TCRdb's version contains in-frame clones alone and is incomplete. The sample shows about 120,000 clones, 90% of them seen only once. Sequencing used peripheral blood. The source of these receptors is a woman in her fifties or sixties with COVID-19, enrolled during active disease.

The V gene is TRBV25-1, the J gene TRBJ2-1; TRBD1 matches at 8 bases. Unmatched junction bases numbered 3, after V lost 8 bases and J lost 3 bases. This CDR3 comprises 13 residues. Looked up from germline, CDR1 is MGHDK and CDR2 is SYGVNS. CDR3 amino acids: CASDGQGYNEQFF. CDR3 in DNA: TGTGCCAGCGACGGACAGGGCTACAATGAGCAGTTCTTC.

The V and J genes are TRBV5-4 and TRBJ1-2, with TRBD1 matching over 8 bases. J was trimmed by 2 bases and V by 6 bases; bases with no gene match: 3. Per germline, CDR1 SGHNT and CDR2 YYREEE (reference sequence). The CDR3 runs 13 residues. Here the CDR3 reads CASIRTGNYGYTF. CDR3 nucleotides: TGTGCCAGCATCAGGACAGGGAACTATGGCTACACCTTC.

The CDR3 region is CASSPRGVNTEAFF. The CDR3 DNA sequence: TGTGCCAGCAGCCCCCGGGGGGTGAACACTGAAGCTTTCTTT. This sequence joins TRBV9 and TRBJ1-1, with a weak D call TRBD1 (5 bases). The V end was cut by 4 bases, the J end by 0 bases, with 10 bases between. Germline values: CDR1 SGDLS, CDR2 YYNGEE. The CDR3 has 14 amino acids. Variable domain in full (rest from reference TRBV9 and TRBJ1-1): DSGVTQTPKHLITATGQRVTLRCSPRSGDLSVYWYQQSLDQGLQFLIQYYNGEERAKGNILERFSAQQFPDLHSELNLSSLELGDSALYFCASSPRGVNTEAFFGQGTRLTVV.

This clone came up a few times. This chain links TRBV5-1 with TRBJ1-6; no firm D call. The germline V and J ends were trimmed by 0 bases and 3 bases, with 10 bases remaining between them. The germline V gene encodes CDR1 SGHRS and CDR2 YFSETQ. CDR3 length: 16 amino acids. CDR3 coding DNA: TGCGCCAGCAGCTTGGGACGAGGGAACTATAATTCACCCCTCCACTTT. The encoded protein is CASSLGRGNYNSPLHF.

This chain joins TRBV29-1 and TRBJ1-2; D gene uncertain. There are 12 residues in the CDR3. Germline V gives CDR1 SQVTM, CDR2 ANQGSEA. The germline V and J ends were trimmed by 2 bases and 2 bases, with 6 bases remaining between them. CDR3 sequence: CSVEKENYGYTF. As DNA, the CDR3 is TGCAGCGTTGAAAAAGAGAACTATGGCTACACCTTC.

V gene TRBV19 combines with J gene TRBJ1-6, with D possibly matching TRBD1 (5 bases). V was trimmed by 3 bases and J by 9 bases, leaving 9 bases between them. CDR1 is LNHDA and CDR2 is SQIVND in the germline V gene (reference sequence). This CDR3 is 13 amino acids long. The CDR3 region is CASSIRDGSPLHF. The CDR3 DNA is TGTGCCAGTAGTATCAGGGATGGTTCACCCCTCCACTTT.

The chain couples TRBV18 to TRBJ2-7; tentative D call: TRBD1 (5 bases). Germline CDR1 KGHSH, CDR2 LQKENI. V lost 6 bases, J lost 5 bases, and 20 bases lay in between. The CDR3 covers 15 residues. CDR3 region: CASSPTQQGIDEQYF. CDR3 in DNA: TGTGCCAGCTCCCCCACGCAGCAGGGCATCGACGAGCAGTACTTC.

In DNA form, the CDR3 reads TGTGCCACCGGACAGGAGGCGAACACTGAAGCTTTCTTT. Translated: CATGQEANTEAFF. The V gene is TRBV6-5, the J gene TRBJ1-1; 7 nucleotides line up with TRBD1. V lost 10 bases and J lost 1; bases outside the gene matches: 6. From germline, CDR1 is MNHEY and CDR2 SVGAGI. The CDR3 spans 13 residues.

This clone appeared a single time. The gene calls are TRBV4-1 and TRBJ1-5; no clear D. Germline CDR1 is MGHRA and CDR2 is YSYEKL. Trimming removed 4 bases from V and 4 bases from J, with 8 bases in between. This CDR3 is built from 13 residues. The CDR3 here is CASSPQTNQPQHF. The CDR3 DNA is TGCGCCAGCAGCCCCCAGACTAATCAGCCCCAGCATTTT.

This clone was recorded a few times. V is TRBV2 and J is TRBJ1-6; 7 bases fit TRBD1. This CDR3 region has 17 residues. Trimming removed 5 bases from V and 2 bases from J; junction bases left unmatched: 9. Germline CDR1 is SNHLY and CDR2 is FYNNEI. The CDR3 DNA reads as TGTGCCAGCAGTTTTGCCTCTGGGACAGCCTATAATTCACCCCTCCACTTT. This sequence encodes CASSFASGTAYNSPLHF.

The gene calls are TRBV4-1 and TRBJ1-2; D call uncertain. The germline V gene encodes CDR1 MGHRA and CDR2 YSYEKL. This CDR3 region has 11 residues. V was pared by 7 bases and J by 5 bases, with 8 bases between. The CDR3 DNA reads as TGCGCCAGCAACGGAGAGTATGGCTACACCTTC. The encoded protein is CASNGEYGYTF.

This sequence joins TRBV6-1 and TRBJ2-7; the D gene is possibly TRBD2 (7 bases). The V and J ends lost 3 bases and 6 bases respectively, with 18 bases between them. Germline-derived CDR1 and CDR2 are MNHNS and SASEGT. The CDR3 has 15 residues. The CDR3: CASSEVRGAITEQYF. DNA of the CDR3: TGTGCCAGCAGTGAGGTCCGGGGGGCAATAACCGAGCAGTACTTC.